The next 31 T cell receptor beta chains were all read from a single sample in a study of T cell responses to AZD1222 COVID-19 vaccine. Data came from immunoSEQ multiplex PCR; TCRdb stores just in-frame clones and leaves some out. Found here are just under 85,000 clones, roughly nine tenths of them singletons; the top ten hold 5.5% to 8%. Specimen: peripheral blood, collected on day 0 of AZD1222 vaccination. The receptors were sampled from an adult in good health.

This clone has just a few counts. The chain's CDR3 is CAWSVRGQGNSPLHF. CDR3 bases: TGTGCCTGGAGTGTACGGGGACAGGGAAATTCACCCCTCCACTTT. The chain employs TRBV30 and TRBJ1-6; 9 nucleotides line up with TRBD1. Germline loops: CDR1 GTSNPN, CDR2 SVGIG (reference sequence). With 0 bases clipped from V and 7 bases from J, the junction kept 4 bases outside the gene matches. This CDR3 is built from 15 residues.

The gene calls are TRBV3-1 (or the pseudogene TRBV3-2) and TRBJ2-1; 13 positions match TRBD2. Looked up from germline, CDR1 is LGHDT and CDR2 is YNNKEL (reference sequence). V lost 5 bases to trimming and J lost 6 bases; unmatched junction nucleotides: 7. This CDR3 region has 16 residues. CDR3 in amino acids: CASSIGTSGATNEQFF. CDR3 DNA: TGTGCCAGCAGCATCGGGACTAGCGGGGCAACCAATGAGCAGTTCTTC.

V gene TRBV6-5 combines with J gene TRBJ1-5; D gene uncertain. The germline V gene has CDR1 MNHEY and CDR2 SVGAGI. Trimming stripped 0 bases from V and 0 bases from J, with 6 bases between. This CDR3 comprises 15 residues. CDR3 nucleotides: TGTGCCAGCAGTTACTCCGTGGCTAGCAATCAGCCCCAGCATTTT. Protein product: CASSYSVASNQPQHF.

The gene calls are TRBV9 and TRBJ1-6; unclear D gene. The CDR3 runs 13 residues. The V end was cut by 3 bases, the J end by 5 bases, with 6 bases between. From germline, CDR1 is SGDLS and CDR2 YYNGEE. Here the CDR3 reads CASSASDNSPLHF. CDR3 nucleotides: TGTGCCAGCAGCGCCTCGGATAATTCACCCCTCCACTTT.

The chain has TRBV7-2 and TRBJ1-1, with a tentative D call TRBD1 (5 bases). In germline, CDR1 is SGHTA, CDR2 FQGNSA. V lost 5 bases, J lost 2 bases, and 15 bases lay in between. This CDR3 is built from 15 residues. In DNA form, the CDR3 reads TGTGCCAGCAGCCCAAGGGACTGGGGAAACACTGAAGCTTTCTTT. Protein: CASSPRDWGNTEAFF.

This clone showed up just once. This rearrangement joins TRBV28 to TRBJ2-2; TRBD1 aligns across 9 bases. Trimming at V came to 4 bases and at J to 4 bases, leaving 7 bases not matched to a gene. The CDR3 extends over 16 amino acids. In germline, CDR1 is MDHEN, CDR2 SYDVKM. CDR3 coding DNA: TGTGCCAGCAGTTCACAGGGGGCAGTGGTCACCGGGGAGCTGTTTTTT. Translation: CASSSQGAVVTGELFF.

The rearrangement uses TRBV5-4 and TRBJ1-2, with D hard to call. There are 15 residues in the CDR3. Looked up from germline, CDR1 is SGHNT and CDR2 is YYREEE (reference sequence). Between the trimmed V and J ends, which lost 2 bases and 8 bases, there was a span of 19 bases. This chain's CDR3 is CASSFLLEGPGGYTF. In DNA form, the CDR3 reads TGTGCCAGCAGCTTCCTACTGGAGGGTCCTGGAGGCTACACCTTC.

The chain uses TRBV19 and TRBJ2-5; 8 positions match TRBD1. V shed 6 bases and J 5 bases; nucleotides not matched to a gene: 11. The CDR3 sequence is 15 residues long. Germline loops: CDR1 LNHDA, CDR2 SQIVND (reference sequence). CDR3 sequence reads: CASSPRPGGGETQYF. The CDR3 DNA follows: TGTGCCAGTAGCCCAAGACCAGGGGGCGGTGAGACCCAGTACTTC. Supplemented by reference TRBV19 and TRBJ2-5, the full variable domain reads DGGITQSPKYLFRKEGQNVTLSCEQNLNHDAMYWYRQDPGQGLRLIYYSQIVNDFQKGDIAEGYSVSREKKESFPLTVTSAQKNPTAFYLCASSPRPGGGETQYFGPGTRLLVL.

This clone was seen a few times. This rearrangement joins TRBV10-2 to TRBJ2-5; 9 bases match TRBD1. Trimming cost V 3 bases and J 5 bases; bases outside gene matches: 4. The CDR3 consists of 14 residues. Germline-derived CDR1 and CDR2 are WSHSY and SAAADI. CDR3 nucleotides: TGCGCCAGCAGTGAAGGGACAGGGTTGGAGACCCAGTACTTC. Encoded protein: CASSEGTGLETQYF.

This rearrangement joins TRBV18 to TRBJ2-7; a weak D match, TRBD2 (6 bases). Germline lookup yields CDR1 KGHSH and CDR2 LQKENI. CDR3 length: 15 residues. V dropped 2 bases and J dropped 2 bases, with 13 bases sitting between them. CDR3 sequence: CASSPWISGAYEQYF. CDR3 bases: TGTGCCAGCTCACCATGGATCTCGGGGGCCTACGAGCAGTACTTC.

The genes are TRBV7-9 and TRBJ1-3, with a weak D call TRBD1 (6 bases). Germline CDR1 is SEHNR and CDR2 is FQNEAQ (reference sequence). V was shortened by 7 bases and J by 0 bases, with 16 bases between the two germline ends. The CDR3 extends over 16 amino acids. The CDR3 nucleotides are TGTGCCAGCACCCGGACAGACTTCTTCTCTGGAAACACCATATATTTT. Its translation is CASTRTDFFSGNTIYF. Full variable domain (rest looked up from reference TRBV7-9 and TRBJ1-3): DTGVSQNPRHKITKRGQNVTFRCDPISEHNRLYWYRQTLGQGPEFLTYFQNEAQLEKSRLLSDRFSAERPKGSFSTLEIQRTEQGDSAMYLCASTRTDFFSGNTIYFGEGSWLTVV.

This clone has a handful of counts. This chain uses TRBV6-5 with TRBJ2-3; D is unresolved. The germline V gene encodes CDR1 MNHEY and CDR2 SVGAGI. V gave up 2 bases and J gave up 2 bases, with 11 bases separating them. The CDR3 contains 15 residues. The CDR3 loop is CASSYTTYDTDTQYF. In nucleotides, the CDR3 is TGTGCCAGCAGTTACACGACGTATGACACAGATACGCAGTATTTT.

This clone was detected only a few times. The J gene is TRBJ1-3, the V gene TRBV28; D is ambiguous. The CDR3 totals 14 residues. Per the germline V gene, CDR1 is MDHEN and CDR2 is SYDVKM. The V gene lost 1 base and the J gene lost 3 bases, with 7 bases spanning the gap. CDR3 residues: CASSLLAGGNTIYF. CDR3 DNA: TGTGCCAGCAGTTTATTAGCGGGTGGAAACACCATATATTTT.

The rearrangement joins TRBV19 to TRBJ1-5; D gene uncertain. Trimming stripped 4 bases from V and 1 base from J, with 17 bases between. There are 17 residues in the CDR3. Germline V gene sequence: CDR1 LNHDA, CDR2 SQIVND (reference sequence). CDR3 coding DNA: TGTGCCAGTAGTACCTCCTGGGGATACTCGAGCAATCAGCCCCAGCATTTT. This gives the protein CASSTSWGYSSNQPQHF.

The rearrangement joins TRBV11-2 to TRBJ2-7; the D is unclear. Germline CDR1 SGHAT, CDR2 FQNNGV. With 5 bases removed from V and 6 bases from J, the gap between germline ends came to 14 bases. This CDR3 contains 13 residues. CDR3 DNA: TGTGCCAGCAGCCCCTGGGATAACTCCGAGCAGTACTTC. Its translation: CASSPWDNSEQYF.

The genes are TRBV5-1 and TRBJ2-2, with 9 bases matching TRBD1. V dropped 4 bases and J dropped 5; count of bases not matched to a gene: 9. The V gene's germline CDR1 is SGHRS and CDR2 YFSETQ. The CDR3 has 16 residues. The CDR3 DNA reads TGCGCCAGCAGCCCGTCCGGACAGGGGCCAACCGGGGAGCTGTTTTTT. It yields the protein CASSPSGQGPTGELFF.

This clone occurred a few times. The chain is built from TRBV7-8 and TRBJ2-7; TRBD1 matches 8 bases. CDR3 length: 18 amino acids. Per germline, CDR1 SGHVS and CDR2 FQNEAQ. V trimming: 3 bases; J trimming: 0 bases; junction bases outside the gene matches: 13. CDR3 DNA sequence: TGTGCCAGCAGCTTCCCTAGCCTTAGGGACAGGTACTCCTACGAGCAGTACTTC. Its protein is CASSFPSLRDRYSYEQYF.

V gene TRBV28 combines with J gene TRBJ2-1; weak D call: TRBD1 (7 bases). V dropped 2 bases and J dropped 5 bases, with 16 bases sitting between them. The germline CDR1 and CDR2 sequences are MDHEN and SYDVKM. CDR3 length: 16 amino acids. CDR3: CASSLGGWTGNNEQFF. DNA of the CDR3: TGTGCCAGCAGTTTAGGGGGGTGGACAGGAAACAATGAGCAGTTCTTC. The entire variable domain, with the rest obtained from reference TRBV28 and TRBJ2-1, is as follows: DVKVTQSSRYLVKRTGEKVFLECVQDMDHENMFWYRQDPGLGLRLIYFSYDVKMKEKGDIPEGYSVSREKKERFSLILESASTNQTSMYLCASSLGGWTGNNEQFFGPGTRLTVL.

About this clone: The sample contains more than one DNA sequence encoding this CDR3. This chain links TRBV19 with TRBJ1-2; D gene unclear. The CDR3 is 14 residues long. Germline V gives CDR1 LNHDA, CDR2 SQIVND (reference sequence). With 1 base removed from V and 2 bases from J, the gap between germline ends came to 8 bases. DNA of the CDR3: TGTGCCAGTAGTATAGGGGTGGAGAACTATGGCTACACCTTC. Translation gives CASSIGVENYGYTF.

This sequence joins TRBV12-3 or TRBV12-4 and TRBJ2-6; D is uncertain. The CDR3 length is 13 residues. V lost 5 bases to trimming and J lost 12 bases, with 14 bases between them. This CDR3 is CASSPRTPGVLTF. CDR3 coding DNA: TGTGCCAGCAGTCCTCGGACCCCGGGCGTCCTGACTTTC.

V and J are TRBV11-2 and TRBJ1-3, with D unclear. Trimming left V 5 bases short and J 4 bases short, with 12 bases between. This CDR3 spans 14 amino acids. Germline V gives CDR1 SGHAT, CDR2 FQNNGV. The CDR3 here is CASSPQTGGNTIYF. The DNA for the CDR3 is TGTGCCAGCAGCCCGCAGACGGGGGGAAACACCATATATTTT.

The V call is TRBV6-2 or TRBV6-3, the J call TRBJ2-3, with D possibly TRBD1 on 5 matching bases. The germline V gene encodes CDR1 MNHEY and CDR2 SVGEGT. Trimming took off 2 bases at V and 2 bases at J, with 17 bases between the two ends. This CDR3 is built from 17 residues. The CDR3 bases are TGTGCCAGCAGTTACGCGTTAGGTTCAGGACACACAGATACGCAGTATTTT. Encoded protein: CASSYALGSGHTDTQYF.

The chain links TRBV28 to TRBJ2-7; D is ambiguous. In germline, CDR1 is MDHEN, CDR2 SYDVKM. The CDR3 length is 14 residues. Trimming shortened V by 2 bases and J by 0 bases, and 8 bases separated the two germline ends. The CDR3 DNA is TGTGCCAGCAGTTTAGTACACCTCTCCTACGAGCAGTACTTC. It codes for CASSLVHLSYEQYF.

The CDR3 DNA follows: TGTGCCAGCAGCTCTCGACAGGGAAGGACAGATACGCAGTATTTT. Its protein is CASSSRQGRTDTQYF. The chain combines TRBV5-5 with TRBJ2-3, with 7 bases fitting TRBD1. The CDR3 is 15 residues long. V was pared by 3 bases and J by 3 bases, with 7 bases of the junction left unmatched. Germline V gene data show CDR1 as SGHKS and CDR2 as YYEKEE (reference sequence).

As DNA, the CDR3 is TGTGCCAGCAGTTACTCTTGGACAGGGGGCGACTCACCCCTCCACTTT. It encodes CASSYSWTGGDSPLHF. The rearrangement links TRBV6-5 to TRBJ1-6; 11 bases match TRBD1. With V trimmed by 0 bases and J by 10 bases, 5 bases remained unmatched. The CDR3 spans 16 residues. Germline assignment: CDR1 MNHEY and CDR2 SVGAGI.

This clone appeared once. V gene TRBV7-9 combines with J gene TRBJ1-6; D uncertain. The CDR3 length is 12 residues. V was clipped by 7 bases and J by 10 bases, with 11 bases between them. CDR1 SEHNR and CDR2 FQNEAQ come from the germline V gene (reference sequence). The CDR3 here is CASNRDGSPLHF. The DNA for the CDR3 is TGTGCCAGCAACCGAGACGGCTCACCCCTCCACTTT.

The sample holds a few counts of this clone. The chain uses TRBV6-6 and TRBJ1-6; 7 bases are a match to TRBD1. The CDR3 is made up of 15 amino acids. Germline loops: CDR1 MNHNY, CDR2 SVGAGI (reference sequence). V lost 5 bases and J lost 4; bases outside the gene matches: 5. The CDR3 DNA is TGTGCCAGCAGTACAGGGGAGGGGTATAATTCACCCCTCCACTTT. Translating gives CASSTGEGYNSPLHF.

The chain combines TRBV6-1 with TRBJ2-5; no firm D call. Looked up from germline, CDR1 is MNHNS and CDR2 is SASEGT. With 3 bases removed from V and 0 bases from J, the gap between germline ends came to 8 bases. CDR3 length: 14 amino acids. DNA of the CDR3: TGTGCCAGCAGTGACCGCGGCCACCAAGAGACCCAGTACTTC. It translates to CASSDRGHQETQYF.

This clone was detected once. This chain links TRBV25-1 with TRBJ1-2; D is ambiguous. Germline CDR1 is MGHDK and CDR2 is SYGVNS. V was trimmed by 4 bases and J by 5 bases, leaving 11 bases between them. This CDR3 has 13 amino acids. The CDR3 loop is CASSAQPSYGYTF. CDR3 DNA sequence: TGTGCCAGCAGTGCCCAGCCGTCTTATGGCTACACCTTC.

The chain is built from TRBV6-2 or TRBV6-3 and TRBJ2-1; 7 bases fit TRBD2. Looked up from germline, CDR1 is MNHEY and CDR2 is SVGEGT. This CDR3 has 17 amino acids. The ends lost 6 bases at V and 3 bases at J; junction bases unmatched: 14. CDR3 sequence (DNA): TGTGCCAGCAGCCCTCGGGCGGGAGAGAGTGGCTACAATGAGCAGTTCTTC. This encodes CASSPRAGESGYNEQFF.

The V gene is TRBV6-5, the J gene TRBJ2-7; TRBD1 matches at 7 bases. CDR3 length: 13 amino acids. Losses at the gene ends were 7 bases for V and 3 bases for J; bases not matched to a gene: 6. The V gene's germline CDR1 is MNHEY and CDR2 SVGAGI. The CDR3 here is CASTSGQFYEQYF. The CDR3 region has the DNA TGTGCCAGCACCTCGGGACAGTTCTACGAGCAGTACTTC.